This T cell receptor (beta chain) was found in a study of cytomegalovirus exposure and HLA in healthy donors. The CDR3 totals 13 residues. CDR1 SEHNR and CDR2 FQNEAQ come from the germline V gene (reference sequence). V dropped 3 bases and J dropped 3; count of bases not matched to a gene: 1. Details on this clone: Different DNA sequences within this sample yield the same CDR3.

This PCR relied on a set of 60 Vbeta primers and 13 Jbeta primers. Assay: immunoSEQ multiplex PCR; the TCRdb copy retains only in-frame clones and omits some. In the table there are under 200,000 clones, around 77% of which are singletons. The chain links TRBV7-9 to TRBJ2-7; 8 bases are a match to TRBD1. The sequenced sample was PBMCs. The clonotype was recovered from a man aged 60 to 69 in good health and CMV-seronegative. CDR3 in amino acids: CASSFGQGYEQYF. The CDR3 DNA sequence: TGTGCCAGCAGCTTCGGACAGGGCTACGAGCAGTACTTC.